Shown below are 16 T cell receptor beta chains from a single sample sequenced in a study of T cell changes during pregnancy in multiple sclerosis. The repertoire was sequenced with immunoSEQ multiplex PCR; TCRdb's copy has only in-frame clones and lacks some. Of fewer than 85,000 clones in the sample, roughly nine tenths were seen once. The starting material was peripheral blood, obtained in the first trimester of pregnancy. These receptors were collected from a female donor in good health, enrolled as a control in a pregnancy study.

This chain joins TRBV29-1 and TRBJ1-2; the D is unclear. The CDR3 spans 9 residues. Trimming took 5 bases from V and 7 from J, leaving 5 bases between them. The germline gives CDR1 SQVTM, CDR2 ANQGSEA. The CDR3, as DNA: TGCAGCGTTACAAGTGGCTACACCTTC. It codes for CSVTSGYTF.

The rearrangement joins TRBV5-4 to TRBJ2-1; a possible D gene is TRBD1 (8 bases). CDR3 length: 16 residues. Trimming pared 6 bases from V and 2 bases from J, leaving 18 bases between. CDR1 is SGHNT, CDR2 YYREEE, per germline (reference sequence). The CDR3 is CASTNRGGFPYNEQFF. The CDR3 DNA sequence: TGTGCCAGCACCAACAGGGGGGGGTTTCCCTACAATGAGCAGTTCTTC.

CDR3 residues: CASGPGLAGINEQFF. For the CDR3, the DNA is TGTGCCAGCGGCCCGGGACTAGCGGGCATCAATGAGCAGTTCTTC. The rearrangement joins TRBV28 to TRBJ2-1; 12 bases line up with TRBD2. The CDR3 has 15 residues. Trimming at V came to 8 bases and at J to 6 bases, leaving 8 bases not matched to a gene. Germline V lookup: CDR1 MDHEN, CDR2 SYDVKM.

The chain has TRBV5-8 and TRBJ1-5, with D unclear. Germline V gives CDR1 SGHTS, CDR2 YDEGEE. Trimming took 4 bases from V and 0 from J, leaving 14 bases between them. The CDR3 has 16 residues. CDR3 in DNA: TGTGCCAGCAGCCGACCTACGGGTGGTAGCAATCAGCCCCAGCATTTT. Translation gives CASSRPTGGSNQPQHF.

V gene TRBV27 combines with J gene TRBJ2-4, with D uncertain. There are 13 residues in the CDR3. Looked up from germline, CDR1 is MNHEY and CDR2 is SMNVEV (reference sequence). The V gene lost 3 bases and the J gene lost 4 bases, with 7 bases spanning the gap. CDR3: CASSLTAKNIQYF. The DNA of the CDR3 is TGTGCCAGCAGTTTGACTGCGAAAAACATTCAGTACTTC.

Worth noting for this clone: Other DNA sequences in this specimen translate into the identical CDR3. The J gene is TRBJ2-5, the V gene TRBV5-1; no definite D call. The CDR3 covers 14 residues. CDR1 and CDR2 from the germline V gene are SGHRS and YFSETQ. The ends were cut back, 1 base at V and 2 bases at J, with 9 bases in the middle. DNA of the CDR3: TGCGCCAGCAGCTTGTTTGGCAGTCAAGAGACCCAGTACTTC. Its translation is CASSLFGSQETQYF.

The chain combines TRBV28 with TRBJ2-7, with a possible D match to TRBD1 (5 bases). Trimming cost V 3 bases and J 3 bases, with 21 bases left between them. Germline V CDR1 and CDR2: MDHEN, SYDVKM. CDR3 size: 17 residues. CDR3 coding DNA: TGTGCCAGCAGTTTCTATTTAATTGGTCAGGGTTTCTACGAGCAGTACTTC. Protein sequence: CASSFYLIGQGFYEQYF.

The chain links TRBV7-6 to TRBJ2-5, with 8 bases matching TRBD2. Germline V gene lookup returns CDR1 SGHVS and CDR2 FNYEAQ. The CDR3 consists of 13 residues. V lost 5 bases, J lost 5 bases, and 4 bases stayed unmatched. CDR3 in DNA: TGTGCCAGCAGCCCGGGACTAGGGGAGACCCAGTACTTC. The encoded protein is CASSPGLGETQYF.

This chain connects TRBV28 to TRBJ1-5; D is perhaps TRBD1 (5 bases). Germline assignment: CDR1 MDHEN and CDR2 SYDVKM. The ends were cut back, 5 bases at V and 3 bases at J, with 11 bases in the middle. This CDR3 is 14 amino acids long. CDR3 sequence (DNA): TGTGCCAGCAGTCAAACAGGCTACAATCAGCCCCAGCATTTT. Encoded protein: CASSQTGYNQPQHF.

This clone was recorded once. In the same sample, other DNA sequences code for this CDR3. V and J are TRBV5-4 and TRBJ1-2; the match to TRBD1 covers 8 bases. The V gene's germline CDR1 is SGHNT and CDR2 YYREEE (reference sequence). V shed 4 bases and J 3 bases; nucleotides not matched to a gene: 5. This CDR3 has 14 amino acids. For the CDR3, the DNA is TGTGCCAGCAGCACCCAGGGGGCAGACTATGGCTACACCTTC. Translation: CASSTQGADYGYTF.

V and J are TRBV4-1 and TRBJ1-1; D is unresolved. The ends were cut back, 3 bases at V and 3 bases at J, with 14 bases in the middle. Germline V gene data show CDR1 as MGHRA and CDR2 as YSYEKL. This CDR3 comprises 15 residues. The DNA for the CDR3 is TGCGCCAGCAGCCAGGCGGCACTCTGGGACACTGAAGCTTTCTTT. Protein: CASSQAALWDTEAFF.

The chain recombines TRBV28 with TRBJ1-4, with D possibly matching TRBD1 (6 bases). Germline V gives CDR1 MDHEN, CDR2 SYDVKM. The CDR3 is made up of 15 amino acids. V shed 4 bases and J shed 8 bases, with 17 bases lying between them. The CDR3 nucleotides read TGTGCCAGCAGTTCCGACAGGCGCCTCTGGGAAAAACTGTTTTTT. It encodes CASSSDRRLWEKLFF.

This chain connects TRBV6-5 to TRBJ2-1; D possibly corresponds to TRBD1 (5 bases). V lost 10 bases and J 7 bases, leaving 20 bases between the germline ends. CDR1 and CDR2 from the germline V gene are MNHEY and SVGAGI. CDR3 length equals 14 residues. The CDR3 protein is CATSRLGAENEQFF. CDR3 coding DNA: TGTGCCACCTCAAGGCTTGGGGCCGAGAATGAGCAGTTCTTC.

This clone was observed a single time. This chain joins TRBV29-1 and TRBJ2-1; maybe TRBD1 (6 bases). V was trimmed by 7 bases and J by 0 bases, leaving 13 bases between them. The CDR3 is 14 residues long. The germline V gene has CDR1 SQVTM and CDR2 ANQGSEA. The CDR3 region has the DNA TGCAGCGCAGAGACAGGTAGCTCCTACAATGAGCAGTTCTTC. Amino acid sequence: CSAETGSSYNEQFF.

The V and J genes are TRBV5-1 and TRBJ1-1, with D uncertain. The CDR3 consists of 14 residues. V shed 2 bases and J shed 5 bases, with 13 bases lying between them. Per germline, CDR1 SGHRS and CDR2 YFSETQ. Here the CDR3 reads CASSLPASGTEAFF. The CDR3 bases are TGCGCCAGCAGCTTACCAGCTAGCGGGACTGAAGCTTTCTTT.

The rearrangement links TRBV9 to TRBJ2-1, with TRBD2 matching 14 bases. The CDR3 totals 15 residues. V lost 4 bases to trimming and J lost 8 bases; unmatched junction nucleotides: 5. CDR1 is SGDLS, CDR2 YYNGEE, per germline. The CDR3: CASSKGLAGVDEQFF. The CDR3 nucleotides are TGTGCCAGCAGCAAGGGACTAGCGGGGGTCGATGAGCAGTTCTTC.